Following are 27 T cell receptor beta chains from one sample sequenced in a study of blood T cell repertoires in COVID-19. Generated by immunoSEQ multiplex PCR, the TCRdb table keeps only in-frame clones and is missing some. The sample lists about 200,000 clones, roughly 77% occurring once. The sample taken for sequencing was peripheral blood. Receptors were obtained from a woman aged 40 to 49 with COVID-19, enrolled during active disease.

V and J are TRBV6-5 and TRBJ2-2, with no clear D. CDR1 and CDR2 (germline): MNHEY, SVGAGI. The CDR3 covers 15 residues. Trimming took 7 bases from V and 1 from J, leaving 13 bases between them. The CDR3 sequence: CASKWSNGNTGELFF. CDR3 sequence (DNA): TGTGCCAGCAAGTGGTCTAACGGGAACACCGGGGAGCTGTTTTTT.

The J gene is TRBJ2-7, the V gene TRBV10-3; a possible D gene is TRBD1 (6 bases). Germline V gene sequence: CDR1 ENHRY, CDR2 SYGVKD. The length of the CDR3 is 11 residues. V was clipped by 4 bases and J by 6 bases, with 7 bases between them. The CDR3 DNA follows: TGTGCCATCAGTGGGGGGCGCGAGCAGTACTTC. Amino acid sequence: CAISGGREQYF.

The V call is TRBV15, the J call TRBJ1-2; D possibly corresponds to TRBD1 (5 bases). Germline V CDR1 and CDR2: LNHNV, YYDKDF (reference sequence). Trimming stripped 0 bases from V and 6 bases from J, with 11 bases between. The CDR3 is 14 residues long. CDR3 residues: CATSRDGQGHGYTF. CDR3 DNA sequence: TGTGCCACCAGCAGAGATGGGCAGGGTCATGGCTACACCTTC.

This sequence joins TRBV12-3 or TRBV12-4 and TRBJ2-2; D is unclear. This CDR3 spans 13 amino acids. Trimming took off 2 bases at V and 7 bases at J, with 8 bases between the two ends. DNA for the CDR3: TGTGCCAGCAGTTTATTGGAGTACGGGGAGCTGTTTTTT. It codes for CASSLLEYGELFF.

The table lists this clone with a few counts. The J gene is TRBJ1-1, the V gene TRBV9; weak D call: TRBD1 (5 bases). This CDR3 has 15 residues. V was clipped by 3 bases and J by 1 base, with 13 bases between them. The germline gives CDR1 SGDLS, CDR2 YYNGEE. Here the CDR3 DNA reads TGTGCCAGCAGCGCTTCGGGGGGGACGAACACTGAAGCTTTCTTT. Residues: CASSASGGTNTEAFF.

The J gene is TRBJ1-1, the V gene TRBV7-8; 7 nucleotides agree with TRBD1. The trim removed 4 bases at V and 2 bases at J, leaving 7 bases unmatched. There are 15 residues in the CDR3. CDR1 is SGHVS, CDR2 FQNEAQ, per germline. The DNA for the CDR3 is TGTGCCAGCAGCTCCACCGGGACAGCTAACACTGAAGCTTTCTTT. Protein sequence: CASSSTGTANTEAFF.

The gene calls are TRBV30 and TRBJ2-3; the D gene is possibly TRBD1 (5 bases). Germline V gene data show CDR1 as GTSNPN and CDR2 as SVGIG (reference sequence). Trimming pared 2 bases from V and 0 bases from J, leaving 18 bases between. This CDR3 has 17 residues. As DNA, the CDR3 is TGTGCCTGGAGTTTTGAGACAGCTTATTTTAGCACAGATACGCAGTATTTT. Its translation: CAWSFETAYFSTDTQYF.

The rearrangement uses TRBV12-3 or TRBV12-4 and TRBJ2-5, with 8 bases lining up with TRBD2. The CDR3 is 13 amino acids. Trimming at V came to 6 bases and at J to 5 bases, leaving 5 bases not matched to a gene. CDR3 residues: CASRRPSGETQYF. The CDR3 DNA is TGTGCCAGCAGACGTCCTAGCGGGGAGACCCAGTACTTC.

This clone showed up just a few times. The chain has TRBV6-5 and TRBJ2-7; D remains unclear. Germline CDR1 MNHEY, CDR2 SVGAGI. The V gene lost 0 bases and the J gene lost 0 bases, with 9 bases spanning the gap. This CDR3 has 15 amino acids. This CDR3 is CASSYSAAHSYEQYF. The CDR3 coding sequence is TGTGCCAGCAGTTACTCGGCGGCACACTCCTACGAGCAGTACTTC.

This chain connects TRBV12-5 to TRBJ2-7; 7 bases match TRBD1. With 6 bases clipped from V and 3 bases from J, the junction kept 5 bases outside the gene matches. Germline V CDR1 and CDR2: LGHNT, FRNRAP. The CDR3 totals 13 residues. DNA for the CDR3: TGTGCTAGTGGATCCACAGGGGTCTACGAGCAGTACTTC. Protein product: CASGSTGVYEQYF.

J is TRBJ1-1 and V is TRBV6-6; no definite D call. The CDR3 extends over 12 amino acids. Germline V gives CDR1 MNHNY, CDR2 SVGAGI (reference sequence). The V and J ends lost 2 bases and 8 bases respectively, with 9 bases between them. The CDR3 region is CASSYVGGEAFF. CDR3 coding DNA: TGTGCCAGCAGTTACGTTGGAGGGGAAGCTTTCTTT.

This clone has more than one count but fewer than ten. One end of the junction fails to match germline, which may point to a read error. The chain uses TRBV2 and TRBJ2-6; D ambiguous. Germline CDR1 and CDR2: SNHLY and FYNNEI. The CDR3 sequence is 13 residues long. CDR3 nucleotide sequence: TGTGCTAGCACGGGCTCTGGGGCCAACGTCCTGACTTTC. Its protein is CASTGSGANVLTF.

The CDR3 bases are TGTGCCTGGAGTGTAAGCGAACCCTATGGCTACACCTTC. Its protein product is CAWSVSEPYGYTF. This sequence joins TRBV30 and TRBJ1-2, with no clear D. Trimming took 0 bases from V and 4 from J, leaving 9 bases between them. This CDR3 region has 13 residues. Germline CDR1 GTSNPN, CDR2 SVGIG (reference sequence).

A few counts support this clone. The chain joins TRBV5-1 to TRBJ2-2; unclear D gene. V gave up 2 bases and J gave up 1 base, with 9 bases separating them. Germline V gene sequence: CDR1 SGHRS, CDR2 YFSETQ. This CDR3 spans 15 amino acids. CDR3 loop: CASSLTELNTGELFF. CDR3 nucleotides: TGCGCCAGCAGCTTAACAGAGCTGAACACCGGGGAGCTGTTTTTT.

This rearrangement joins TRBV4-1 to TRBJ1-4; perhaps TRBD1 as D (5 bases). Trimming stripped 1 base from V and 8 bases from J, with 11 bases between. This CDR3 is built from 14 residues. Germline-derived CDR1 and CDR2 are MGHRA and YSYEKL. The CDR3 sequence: CASSQGGRREKLFF. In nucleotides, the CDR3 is TGCGCCAGCAGCCAAGGGGGGAGGAGGGAAAAACTGTTTTTT.

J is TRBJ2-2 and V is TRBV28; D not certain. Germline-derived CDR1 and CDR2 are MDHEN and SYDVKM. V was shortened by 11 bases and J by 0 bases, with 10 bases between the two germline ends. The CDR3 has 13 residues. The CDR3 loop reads CAVRKANTGELFF. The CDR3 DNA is TGTGCCGTGAGGAAGGCGAACACCGGGGAGCTGTTTTTT. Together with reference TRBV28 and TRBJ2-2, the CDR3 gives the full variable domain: DVKVTQSSRYLVKRTGEKVFLECVQDMDHENMFWYRQDPGLGLRLIYFSYDVKMKEKGDIPEGYSVSREKKERFSLILESASTNQTSMYLCAVRKANTGELFFGEGSRLTVL.

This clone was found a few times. This chain's CDR3 is CASSFILENTEAFF. CDR3 DNA: TGTGCCAGCAGCTTTATCTTAGAGAACACTGAAGCTTTCTTT. The chain combines TRBV7-8 with TRBJ1-1; D is uncertain. The germline V gene has CDR1 SGHVS and CDR2 FQNEAQ. The CDR3 is 14 amino acids. V lost 3 bases to trimming and J lost 1 base, with 9 bases between them.

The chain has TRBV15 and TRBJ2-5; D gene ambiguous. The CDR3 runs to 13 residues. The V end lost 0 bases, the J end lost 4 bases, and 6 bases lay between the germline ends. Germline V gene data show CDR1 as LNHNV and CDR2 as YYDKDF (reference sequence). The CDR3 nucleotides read TGTGCCACCAGCAGAGAGACGGGAGAGACCCAGTACTTC. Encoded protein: CATSRETGETQYF.

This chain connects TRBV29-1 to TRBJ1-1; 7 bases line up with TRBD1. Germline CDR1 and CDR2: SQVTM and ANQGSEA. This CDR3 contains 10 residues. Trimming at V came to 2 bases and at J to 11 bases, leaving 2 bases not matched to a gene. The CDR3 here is CSVETGDAFF. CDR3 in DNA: TGCAGCGTTGAAACAGGGGATGCTTTCTTT.

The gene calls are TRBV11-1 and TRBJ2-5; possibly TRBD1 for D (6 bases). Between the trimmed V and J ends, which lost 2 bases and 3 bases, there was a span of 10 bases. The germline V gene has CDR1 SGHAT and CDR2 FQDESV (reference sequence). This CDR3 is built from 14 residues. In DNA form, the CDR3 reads TGTGCCAGCAGCTTACTAAGGACAGAAGAGACCCAGTACTTC. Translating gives CASSLLRTEETQYF.

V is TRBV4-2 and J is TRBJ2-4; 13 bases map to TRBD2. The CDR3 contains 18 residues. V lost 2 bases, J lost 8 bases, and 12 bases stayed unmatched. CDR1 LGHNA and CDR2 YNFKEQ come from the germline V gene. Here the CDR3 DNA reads TGTGCCAGCAGCCAAATCCCGGGACTAGCGGGGTTTAGGGACATTCAGTACTTC. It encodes CASSQIPGLAGFRDIQYF.

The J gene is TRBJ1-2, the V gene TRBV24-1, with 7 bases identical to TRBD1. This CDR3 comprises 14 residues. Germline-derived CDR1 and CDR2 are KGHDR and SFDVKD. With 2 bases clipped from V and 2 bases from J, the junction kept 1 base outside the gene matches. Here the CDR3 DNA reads TGTGCCACCAGTGATTGGGACAGAAACTATGGCTACACCTTC. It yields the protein CATSDWDRNYGYTF.

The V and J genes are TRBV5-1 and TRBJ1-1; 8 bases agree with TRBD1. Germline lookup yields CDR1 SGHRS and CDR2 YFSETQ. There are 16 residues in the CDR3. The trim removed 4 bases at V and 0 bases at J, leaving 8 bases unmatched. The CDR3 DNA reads TGCGCCAGCAGCCGAGGACAGGGACACATGAACACTGAAGCTTTCTTT. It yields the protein CASSRGQGHMNTEAFF.

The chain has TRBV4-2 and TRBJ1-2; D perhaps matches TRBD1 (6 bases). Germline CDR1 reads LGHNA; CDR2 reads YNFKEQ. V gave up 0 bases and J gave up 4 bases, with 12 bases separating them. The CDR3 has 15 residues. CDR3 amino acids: CASSQDWGQGYGYTF. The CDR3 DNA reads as TGTGCCAGCAGCCAAGACTGGGGGCAGGGCTATGGCTACACCTTC.

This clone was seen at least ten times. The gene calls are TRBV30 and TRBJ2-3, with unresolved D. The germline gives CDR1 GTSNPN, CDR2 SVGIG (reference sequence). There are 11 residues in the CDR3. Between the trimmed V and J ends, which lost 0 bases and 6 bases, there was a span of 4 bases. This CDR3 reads CAWSVGDTQYF. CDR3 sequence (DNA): TGTGCCTGGAGTGTCGGGGATACGCAGTATTTT.

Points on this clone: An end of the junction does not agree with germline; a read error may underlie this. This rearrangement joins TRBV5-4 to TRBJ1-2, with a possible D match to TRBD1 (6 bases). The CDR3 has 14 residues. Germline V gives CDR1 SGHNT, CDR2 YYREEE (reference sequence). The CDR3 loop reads CASILDGTPGGYTF. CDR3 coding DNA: TGTGCCAGCATCTTGGACGGGACACCGGGCGGCTACACCTTC.

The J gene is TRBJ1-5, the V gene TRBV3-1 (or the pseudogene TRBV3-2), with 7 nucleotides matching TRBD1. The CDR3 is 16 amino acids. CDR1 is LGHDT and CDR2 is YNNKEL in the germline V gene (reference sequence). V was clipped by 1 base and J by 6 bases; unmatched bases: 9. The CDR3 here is CASSQGLGQNSQPQHF. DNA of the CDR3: TGTGCCAGCAGCCAAGGTCTGGGACAGAACTCTCAGCCCCAGCATTTT.